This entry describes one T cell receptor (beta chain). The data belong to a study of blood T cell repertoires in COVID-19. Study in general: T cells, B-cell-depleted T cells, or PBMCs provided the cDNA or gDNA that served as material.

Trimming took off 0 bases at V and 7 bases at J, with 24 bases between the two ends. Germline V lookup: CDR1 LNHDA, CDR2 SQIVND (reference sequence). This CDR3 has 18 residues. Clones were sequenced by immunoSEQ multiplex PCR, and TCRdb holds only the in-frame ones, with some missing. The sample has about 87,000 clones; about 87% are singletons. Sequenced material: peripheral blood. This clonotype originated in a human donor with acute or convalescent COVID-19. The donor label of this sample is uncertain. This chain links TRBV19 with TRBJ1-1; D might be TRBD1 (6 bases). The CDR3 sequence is CASSIDSPTAGTRFEAFF. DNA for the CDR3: TGTGCCAGTAGTATAGATTCTCCTACTGCCGGGACACGGTTTGAAGCTTTCTTT.